These 22 T cell receptor beta chains were sequenced from one sample in a study of cytomegalovirus exposure and HLA in healthy donors. The PCR employed 60 Vbeta primers together with 13 Jbeta primers. Method: immunoSEQ multiplex PCR; TCRdb's copy keeps in-frame clones and lacks some. The sample comprises approximately 150,000 clones, roughly a tenth of which are singletons, and around 1.9% rests with the top ten. The sequencing input was PBMCs. Source of these receptors: a male donor in good health and CMV-seronegative.

This clone was observed a handful of times. The chain combines TRBV7-9 with TRBJ2-3, with D maybe TRBD2 (5 bases). The CDR3 contains 15 residues. Germline V lookup: CDR1 SEHNR, CDR2 FQNEAQ (reference sequence). Trimming left V 1 base short and J 3 bases short, with 11 bases between. The CDR3 is CASSLGGLRTDTQYF. The CDR3 DNA follows: TGTGCCAGCAGCTTAGGCGGGCTTCGGACAGATACGCAGTATTTT.

The chain joins TRBV7-2 to TRBJ2-7; TRBD2 aligns across 12 bases. The germline V gene has CDR1 SGHTA and CDR2 FQGNSA. The CDR3 sequence is 17 residues long. The trim removed 2 bases at V and 2 bases at J, leaving 7 bases unmatched. CDR3 residues: CASSLKTSGGFPYEQYF. CDR3 nucleotides: TGTGCCAGCAGCTTAAAAACTAGCGGGGGGTTTCCCTACGAGCAGTACTTC.

This clone was seen only a few times. This rearrangement joins TRBV30 to TRBJ2-1; 9 nucleotides line up with TRBD2. The CDR3 runs to 15 residues. J was trimmed by 6 bases and V by 4 bases; bases with no gene match: 10. Germline lookup yields CDR1 GTSNPN and CDR2 SVGIG (reference sequence). This chain's CDR3 is CAWTPTLAGPNEQFF. The DNA for the CDR3 is TGTGCCTGGACCCCCACGCTAGCGGGACCCAATGAGCAGTTCTTC.

This clone has more than one count but fewer than ten. The V gene is TRBV9, the J gene TRBJ2-1, with 8 bases matching TRBD2. The ends lost 1 base at V and 6 bases at J; junction bases unmatched: 9. The CDR3 has 16 residues. Germline CDR1 SGDLS, CDR2 YYNGEE. DNA for the CDR3: TGTGCCAGCAGCGTAACCTCGGGAGGGCCCTTCAATGAGCAGTTCTTC. This translates into CASSVTSGGPFNEQFF.

The chain couples TRBV5-1 to TRBJ1-1; D uncertain. The V gene lost 0 bases and the J gene lost 8 bases, with 14 bases spanning the gap. Germline CDR1 SGHRS, CDR2 YFSETQ. This CDR3 has 14 residues. The CDR3 coding sequence is TGCGCCAGCAGCTTGGCCGGGTTCCCTGGAGAAGCTTTCTTT. Protein product: CASSLAGFPGEAFF.

The V gene is TRBV10-3, the J gene TRBJ2-2; TRBD2 matches 8 bases. There are 15 residues in the CDR3. From germline, CDR1 is ENHRY and CDR2 SYGVKD. V was pared by 2 bases and J by 7 bases, with 6 bases of the junction left unmatched. Here the CDR3 DNA reads TGTGCCATCAGTGAGGAGACTAGCGAAGGCGGGGAGCTGTTTTTT. Protein product: CAISEETSEGGELFF.

This clone was seen a few times. This chain links TRBV28 with TRBJ1-5, with D hard to call. V gave up 2 bases and J gave up 6 bases, with 17 bases separating them. This CDR3 spans 16 amino acids. In germline, CDR1 is MDHEN, CDR2 SYDVKM. CDR3 DNA sequence: TGTGCCAGCAGTTTAGGAGGGATAAAGGGTATTCAGCCCCAGCATTTT. Translating gives CASSLGGIKGIQPQHF.

As concerns this clone: Different DNA sequences within this sample yield the same CDR3. V is TRBV29-1 and J is TRBJ2-5, with unresolved D. Trimming removed 3 bases at V and 4 bases at J, with 9 bases between. This CDR3 is 12 amino acids long. Germline V lookup: CDR1 SQVTM, CDR2 ANQGSEA. This chain's CDR3 is CSVERGGETQYF. The CDR3 DNA reads TGCAGCGTTGAGAGAGGCGGAGAGACCCAGTACTTC.

This clone appeared once. The chain combines TRBV7-3 with TRBJ2-3; D remains unclear. CDR3 length: 15 amino acids. The ends were cut back, 0 bases at V and 5 bases at J, with 12 bases in the middle. Germline lookup yields CDR1 SGHTA and CDR2 FQGTGA. CDR3 in amino acids: CASSLTRLPGDTQYF. The CDR3 nucleotides are TGTGCCAGCAGCTTAACGCGTCTGCCGGGAGATACGCAGTATTTT.

The chain joins TRBV10-2 to TRBJ1-2; possibly TRBD1 for D (6 bases). V lost 0 bases to trimming and J lost 3 bases, with 14 bases between them. Germline V gene data show CDR1 as WSHSY and CDR2 as SAAADI. The CDR3 spans 16 residues. Here the CDR3 DNA reads TGCGCCAGCAGTGAGTCAAGGACAGTTATAGACTATGGCTACACCTTC. Its protein product is CASSESRTVIDYGYTF.

The table lists this clone with a few counts. V gene TRBV2 combines with J gene TRBJ1-1; 9 bases are a match to TRBD1. J was trimmed by 4 bases and V by 4 bases; bases with no gene match: 4. The CDR3 has 14 amino acids. Per germline, CDR1 SNHLY and CDR2 FYNNEI. CDR3 protein: CASSATGGATEAFF. CDR3 sequence (DNA): TGTGCCAGCAGTGCGACAGGGGGGGCCACTGAAGCTTTCTTT.

The sample holds a few counts of this clone. The chain has TRBV29-1 and TRBJ2-1; D is unresolved. Trimming stripped 6 bases from V and 4 bases from J, with 7 bases between. The CDR3 length is 11 residues. The germline V gene has CDR1 SQVTM and CDR2 ANQGSEA. The CDR3 region is CSVRHYNEQFF. For the CDR3, the DNA is TGCAGCGTGCGCCATTACAATGAGCAGTTCTTC.

The gene calls are TRBV4-1 and TRBJ1-1, with D maybe TRBD1 (5 bases). Trimming took off 1 base at V and 3 bases at J, with 15 bases between the two ends. Germline CDR1 MGHRA, CDR2 YSYEKL. The CDR3 contains 16 residues. Here the CDR3 reads CASSQVVGQGDTEAFF. In nucleotides, the CDR3 is TGCGCCAGCAGCCAAGTCGTCGGCCAGGGCGACACTGAAGCTTTCTTT.

This clone was detected a few times. The chain combines TRBV4-2 with TRBJ2-1; 12 bases align to TRBD1. With V trimmed by 3 bases and J by 7 bases, 7 bases remained unmatched. The CDR3 covers 16 residues. Germline loops: CDR1 LGHNA, CDR2 YNFKEQ. DNA of the CDR3: TGTGCCAGCAGCCAGGGGGACAGGGGGCAAATAAATGAGCAGTTCTTC. This translates into CASSQGDRGQINEQFF.

This chain uses TRBV7-2 with TRBJ1-6; D call uncertain. Trimming cost V 6 bases and J 6 bases, with 12 bases left between them. The CDR3 loop spans 14 amino acids. CDR1 and CDR2 (germline): SGHTA, FQGNSA. The CDR3 bases are TGTGCCAGCAGGGGCGCGACCGTTAATTCACCCCTCCACTTT. Protein: CASRGATVNSPLHF. The full variable domain, completed using reference TRBV7-2 and TRBJ1-6, is GAGVSQSPSNKVTEKGKDVELRCDPISGHTALYWYRQSLGQGLEFLIYFQGNSAPDKSGLPSDRFSAERTGGSVSTLTIQRTQQEDSAVYLCASRGATVNSPLHFGNGTRLTVT.

This rearrangement joins TRBV18 to TRBJ2-3; a possible D gene is TRBD1 (5 bases). Trimming took off 1 base at V and 3 bases at J, with 5 bases between the two ends. Germline V gene data show CDR1 as KGHSH and CDR2 as LQKENI. The CDR3 runs 13 residues. The CDR3 DNA reads as TGTGCCAGCTCACCACGACAGACAGATACGCAGTATTTT. Protein sequence: CASSPRQTDTQYF.

This clone was picked up a small number of times. This chain joins TRBV30 and TRBJ2-5; no definite D call. The CDR3 length is 11 residues. Germline-derived CDR1 and CDR2 are GTSNPN and SVGIG (reference sequence). The ends were cut back, 5 bases at V and 2 bases at J, with 6 bases in the middle. Written as DNA, the CDR3 is TGTGCCTGGGGCCAGCAAGAGACCCAGTACTTC. It encodes CAWGQQETQYF.

A few counts support this clone. V is TRBV7-8 and J is TRBJ1-5; 8 bases fit TRBD1. Germline V gene data show CDR1 as SGHVS and CDR2 as FQNEAQ. V trimming: 1 base; J trimming: 4 bases; junction bases outside the gene matches: 3. The CDR3 totals 15 residues. The CDR3 nucleotides are TGTGCCAGCAGCTTAGGAACAGGGGGAAATCAGCCCCAGCATTTT. Translation: CASSLGTGGNQPQHF. Supplemented by reference TRBV7-8 and TRBJ1-5, the full variable domain reads GAGVSQSPRYKVAKRGQDVALRCDPISGHVSLFWYQQALGQGPEFLTYFQNEAQLDKSGLPSDRFFAERPEGSVSTLKIQRTQQEDSAVYLCASSLGTGGNQPQHFGDGTRLSIL.

The V gene is TRBV7-6, the J gene TRBJ2-7; maybe TRBD2 (6 bases). The CDR3 spans 13 residues. V lost 4 bases to trimming and J lost 1 base, with 8 bases between them. Germline V CDR1 and CDR2: SGHVS, FNYEAQ. The CDR3 spells CASSWDSSYEQYF. The CDR3 DNA sequence: TGTGCCAGCAGCTGGGACTCTTCCTACGAGCAGTACTTC.

The chain couples TRBV5-1 to TRBJ2-7; D perhaps matches TRBD1 (6 bases). Germline lookup yields CDR1 SGHRS and CDR2 YFSETQ. CDR3 length: 15 residues. V was cut by 4 bases and J by 3 bases, with 17 bases left in between. In DNA, the CDR3 is TGCGCCAGCAGCCCAGGACAGCACCTGGACTACGAGCAGTACTTC. Its translation: CASSPGQHLDYEQYF. Drawing the rest from reference TRBV5-1 and TRBJ2-7, the complete variable domain is KAGVTQTPRYLIKTRGQQVTLSCSPISGHRSVSWYQQTPGQGLQFLFEYFSETQRNKGNFPGRFSGRQFSNSRSEMNVSTLELGDSALYLCASSPGQHLDYEQYFGPGTRLTVT.

In this sample, this clone turned up a few times. J is TRBJ2-7 and V is TRBV7-6, with a possible D match to TRBD2 (6 bases). V lost 6 bases, J lost 3 bases, and 12 bases lay in between. Germline V gives CDR1 SGHVS, CDR2 FNYEAQ. This CDR3 has 13 amino acids. The chain's CDR3 is CASSGPGDYEQYF. The CDR3 nucleotides read TGTGCCAGCAGTGGTCCGGGGGACTACGAGCAGTACTTC.

This clone appeared a few times. Other DNA sequences from this sample encode an identical CDR3 as well. The chain joins TRBV19 to TRBJ2-5, with a tentative D call TRBD1 (5 bases). Trimming removed 3 bases at V and 1 base at J, with 12 bases between. In germline, CDR1 is LNHDA, CDR2 SQIVND (reference sequence). This CDR3 is 15 amino acids long. Here the CDR3 DNA reads TGTGCCAGTAGTATTCTGGGGCGGATCCAAGAGACCCAGTACTTC. Translated, it gives CASSILGRIQETQYF.